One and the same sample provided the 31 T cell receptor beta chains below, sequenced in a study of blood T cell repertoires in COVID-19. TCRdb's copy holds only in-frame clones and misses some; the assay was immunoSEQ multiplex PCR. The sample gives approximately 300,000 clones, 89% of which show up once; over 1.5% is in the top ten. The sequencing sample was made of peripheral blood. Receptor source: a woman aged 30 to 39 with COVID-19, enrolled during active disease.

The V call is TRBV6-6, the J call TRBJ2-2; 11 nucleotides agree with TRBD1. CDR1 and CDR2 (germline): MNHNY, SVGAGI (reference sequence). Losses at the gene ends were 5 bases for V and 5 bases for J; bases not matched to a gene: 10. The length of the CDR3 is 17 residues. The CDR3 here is CASSLKDRGRGTGELFF. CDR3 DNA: TGTGCCAGCAGTCTAAAGGACAGGGGGCGGGGGACCGGGGAGCTGTTTTTT.

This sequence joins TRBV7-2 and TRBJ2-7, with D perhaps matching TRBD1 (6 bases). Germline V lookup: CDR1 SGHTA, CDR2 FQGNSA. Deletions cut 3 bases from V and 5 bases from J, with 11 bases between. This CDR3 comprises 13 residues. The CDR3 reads CASSFQPGDEQYV. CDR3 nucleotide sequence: TGTGCCAGCAGCTTCCAGCCAGGGGACGAGCAGTACGTC.

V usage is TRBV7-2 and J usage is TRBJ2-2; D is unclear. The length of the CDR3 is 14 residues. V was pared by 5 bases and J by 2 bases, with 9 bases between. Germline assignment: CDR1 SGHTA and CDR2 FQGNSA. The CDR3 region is CASSSRLNTGELFF. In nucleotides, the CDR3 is TGTGCCAGCAGCAGCAGACTTAACACCGGGGAGCTGTTTTTT. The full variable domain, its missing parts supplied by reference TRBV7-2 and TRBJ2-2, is GAGVSQSPSNKVTEKGKDVELRCDPISGHTALYWYRQSLGQGLEFLIYFQGNSAPDKSGLPSDRFSAERTGGSVSTLTIQRTQQEDSAVYLCASSSRLNTGELFFGEGSRLTVL.

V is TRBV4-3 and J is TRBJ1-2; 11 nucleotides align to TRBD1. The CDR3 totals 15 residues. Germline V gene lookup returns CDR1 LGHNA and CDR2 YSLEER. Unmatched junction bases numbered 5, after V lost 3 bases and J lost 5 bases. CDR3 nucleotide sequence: TGCGCCAGCAGCCAGGGACAGGGGGGAATTTATGGCTACACCTTC. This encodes CASSQGQGGIYGYTF.

CDR3 sequence: CASSFGTDLEAFF. In DNA, the CDR3 is TGCGCCAGCAGCTTCGGGACAGACCTAGAAGCTTTCTTT. V gene TRBV5-1 combines with J gene TRBJ1-1, with 7 bases that match TRBD1. In germline, CDR1 is SGHRS, CDR2 YFSETQ. V shed 2 bases and J 8 bases; nucleotides not matched to a gene: 6. The CDR3 has 13 amino acids. The full variable domain, completed using reference TRBV5-1 and TRBJ1-1, is KAGVTQTPRYLIKTRGQQVTLSCSPISGHRSVSWYQQTPGQGLQFLFEYFSETQRNKGNFPGRFSGRQFSNSRSEMNVSTLELGDSALYLCASSFGTDLEAFFGQGTRLTVV.

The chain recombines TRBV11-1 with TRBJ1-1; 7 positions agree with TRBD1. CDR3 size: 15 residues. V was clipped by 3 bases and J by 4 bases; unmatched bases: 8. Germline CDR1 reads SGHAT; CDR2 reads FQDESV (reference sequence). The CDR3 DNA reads TGTGCCAGCAGCTTCTTGAGGGGGCGGGTCACTGAAGCTTTCTTT. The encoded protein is CASSFLRGRVTEAFF.

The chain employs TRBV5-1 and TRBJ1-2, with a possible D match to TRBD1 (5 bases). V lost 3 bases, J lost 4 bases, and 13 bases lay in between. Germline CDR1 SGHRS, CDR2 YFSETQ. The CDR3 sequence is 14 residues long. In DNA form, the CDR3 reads TGCGCCAGCAGCTCGGCCGGCAGGGTCTATGGCTACACCTTC. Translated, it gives CASSSAGRVYGYTF. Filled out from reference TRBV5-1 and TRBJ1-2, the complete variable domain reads KAGVTQTPRYLIKTRGQQVTLSCSPISGHRSVSWYQQTPGQGLQFLFEYFSETQRNKGNFPGRFSGRQFSNSRSEMNVSTLELGDSALYLCASSSAGRVYGYTFGSGTRLTVV.

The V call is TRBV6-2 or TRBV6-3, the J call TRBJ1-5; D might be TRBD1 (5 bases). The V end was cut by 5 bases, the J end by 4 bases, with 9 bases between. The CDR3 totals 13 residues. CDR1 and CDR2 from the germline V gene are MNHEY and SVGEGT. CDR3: CASSPGWNQPQHF. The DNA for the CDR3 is TGTGCCAGCAGTCCAGGGTGGAATCAGCCCCAGCATTTT.

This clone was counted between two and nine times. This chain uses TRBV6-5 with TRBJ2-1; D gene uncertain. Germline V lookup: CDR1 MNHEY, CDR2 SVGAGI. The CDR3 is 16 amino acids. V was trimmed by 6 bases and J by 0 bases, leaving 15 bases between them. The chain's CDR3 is CASRYGSLSSYNEQFF. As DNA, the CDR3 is TGTGCCAGCAGATACGGGTCACTAAGCTCCTACAATGAGCAGTTCTTC.

The CDR3 nucleotides are TGTGCCCTGGTCAGGGAACTCACCGGGGAGCTGTTTTTT. Its translation is CALVRELTGELFF. The chain combines TRBV7-6 with TRBJ2-2; a possible D gene is TRBD1 (5 bases). Germline lookup yields CDR1 SGHVS and CDR2 FNYEAQ. V was pared by 11 bases and J by 4 bases, with 14 bases between. This CDR3 is built from 13 residues. Full variable domain (outside the CDR3, taken from reference TRBV7-6 and TRBJ2-2): GAGVSQSPRYKVTKRGQDVALRCDPISGHVSLYWYRQALGQGPEFLTYFNYEAQQDKSGLPNDRFSAERPEGSISTLTIQRTEQRDSAMYRCALVRELTGELFFGEGSRLTVL.

CDR3 sequence (DNA): TGTGCCAGCAGTTACAGCCCTCGCGGGGGGGCTGGGGGTACGCAGTATTTT. Residues: CASSYSPRGGAGGTQYF. The V call is TRBV6-2 or TRBV6-3, the J call TRBJ2-3; 9 nucleotides align to TRBD2. There are 17 residues in the CDR3. Germline CDR1 MNHEY, CDR2 SVGEGT. V shed 2 bases, J shed 8 bases, and the junction held 14 bases outside the gene matches.

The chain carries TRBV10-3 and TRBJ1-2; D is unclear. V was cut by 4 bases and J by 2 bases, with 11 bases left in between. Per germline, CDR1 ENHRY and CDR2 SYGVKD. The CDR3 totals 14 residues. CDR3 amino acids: CAISVLPRNYGYTF. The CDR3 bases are TGTGCCATCAGTGTCTTGCCGCGGAACTATGGCTACACCTTC.

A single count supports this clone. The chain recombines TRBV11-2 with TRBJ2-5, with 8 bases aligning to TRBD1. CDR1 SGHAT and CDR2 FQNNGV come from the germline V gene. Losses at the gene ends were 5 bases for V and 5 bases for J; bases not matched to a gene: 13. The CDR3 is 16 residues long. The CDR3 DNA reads TGTGCCAGCAGCCGGGGGTGGGGACAGGACGGGGAGACCCAGTACTTC. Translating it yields CASSRGWGQDGETQYF.

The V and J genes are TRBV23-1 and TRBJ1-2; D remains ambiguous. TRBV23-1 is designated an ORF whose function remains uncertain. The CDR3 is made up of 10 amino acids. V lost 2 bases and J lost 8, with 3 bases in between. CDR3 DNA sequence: TGCGCCAGCAGTCAAGAGGGCTACACCTTC. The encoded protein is CASSQEGYTF.

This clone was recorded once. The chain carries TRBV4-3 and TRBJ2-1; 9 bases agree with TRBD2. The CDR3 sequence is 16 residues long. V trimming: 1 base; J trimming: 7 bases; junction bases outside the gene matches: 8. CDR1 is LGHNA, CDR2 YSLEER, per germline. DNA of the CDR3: TGCGCCAGCAGCCAAGGAGCGGGGGGCCCGGGGAATGAGCAGTTCTTC. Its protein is CASSQGAGGPGNEQFF.

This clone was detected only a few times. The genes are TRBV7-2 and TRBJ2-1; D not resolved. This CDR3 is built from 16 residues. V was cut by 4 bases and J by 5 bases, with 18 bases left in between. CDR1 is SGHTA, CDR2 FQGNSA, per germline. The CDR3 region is CASSSRESRFHNEQFF. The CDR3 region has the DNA TGTGCCAGCAGCTCAAGAGAATCCCGGTTTCACAATGAGCAGTTCTTC.

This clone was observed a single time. The CDR3 bases are TGTGCCAGCAGGGGGACAGGCTCCCGGGGGACCATATATTTT. Translation gives CASRGTGSRGTIYF. This chain joins TRBV6-5 and TRBJ1-3; TRBD1 agrees at 8 bases. Germline assignment: CDR1 MNHEY and CDR2 SVGAGI. With V trimmed by 6 bases and J by 10 bases, 11 bases remained unmatched. The CDR3 length is 14 residues.

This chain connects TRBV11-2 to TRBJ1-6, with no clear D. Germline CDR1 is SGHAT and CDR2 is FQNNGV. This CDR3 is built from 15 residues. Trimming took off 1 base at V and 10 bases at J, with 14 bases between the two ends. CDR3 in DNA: TGTGCCAGCAGCTTAGGGCTCGGCCGGGAGTCACCCCTCCACTTT. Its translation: CASSLGLGRESPLHF.

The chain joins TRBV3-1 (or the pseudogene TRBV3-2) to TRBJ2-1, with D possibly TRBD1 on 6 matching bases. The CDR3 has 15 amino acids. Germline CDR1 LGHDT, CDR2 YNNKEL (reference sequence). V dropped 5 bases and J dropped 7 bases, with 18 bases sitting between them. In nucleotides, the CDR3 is TGTGCCAGCAGCGGATGGGACACCCTTGGGAATGAGCAGTTCTTC. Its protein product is CASSGWDTLGNEQFF.

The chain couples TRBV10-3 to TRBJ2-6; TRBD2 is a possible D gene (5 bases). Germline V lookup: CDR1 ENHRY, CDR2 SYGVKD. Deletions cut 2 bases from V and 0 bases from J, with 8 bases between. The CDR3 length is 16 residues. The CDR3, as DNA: TGTGCCATCAGTGAGAGACTACCCTCTGGGGCCAACGTCCTGACTTTC. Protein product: CAISERLPSGANVLTF.

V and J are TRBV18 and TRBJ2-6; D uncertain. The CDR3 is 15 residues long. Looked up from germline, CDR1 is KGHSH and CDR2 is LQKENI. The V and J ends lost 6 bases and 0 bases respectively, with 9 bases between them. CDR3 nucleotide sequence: TGTGCCAGCTCGATGGAGCACTCTGGGGCCAACGTCCTGACTTTC. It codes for CASSMEHSGANVLTF.

DNA for the CDR3: TGTGCCAGTAGTATAGGGGCAGGGATCTATGGCTACACCTTC. This codes for CASSIGAGIYGYTF. V gene TRBV19 combines with J gene TRBJ1-2; perhaps TRBD1 as D (5 bases). The germline V gene has CDR1 LNHDA and CDR2 SQIVND (reference sequence). V shed 1 base and J shed 4 bases, with 10 bases lying between them. The CDR3 loop spans 14 amino acids.

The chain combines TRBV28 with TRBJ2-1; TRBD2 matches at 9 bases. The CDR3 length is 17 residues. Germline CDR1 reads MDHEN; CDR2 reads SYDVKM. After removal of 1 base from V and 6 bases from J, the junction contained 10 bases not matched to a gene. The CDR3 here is CASSLLVEGGGANEQFF. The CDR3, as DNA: TGTGCCAGCAGTTTATTGGTCGAGGGCGGGGGGGCCAATGAGCAGTTCTTC.

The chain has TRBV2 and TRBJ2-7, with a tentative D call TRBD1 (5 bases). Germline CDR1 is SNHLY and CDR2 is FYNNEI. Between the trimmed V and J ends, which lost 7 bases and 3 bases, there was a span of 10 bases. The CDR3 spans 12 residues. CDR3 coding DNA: TGTGCCAGCACCAGGGTTGTCTACGAGCAGTACTTC. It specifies CASTRVVYEQYF.

Here the CDR3 reads CASSLVPGGVTEAFF. CDR3 DNA: TGCGCCAGCAGCTTGGTCCCAGGGGGCGTCACTGAAGCTTTCTTT. J is TRBJ1-1 and V is TRBV5-1; 8 nucleotides agree with TRBD1. J lost 4 bases, V lost 0 bases, and 5 bases had no gene match. CDR3 length: 15 residues. CDR1 SGHRS and CDR2 YFSETQ come from the germline V gene.

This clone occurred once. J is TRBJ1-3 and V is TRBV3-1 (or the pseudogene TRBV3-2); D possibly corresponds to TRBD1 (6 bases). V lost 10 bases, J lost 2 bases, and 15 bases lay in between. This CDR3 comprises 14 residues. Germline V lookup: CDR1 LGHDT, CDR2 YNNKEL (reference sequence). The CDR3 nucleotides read TGTGCCACATCCCATACAGGGACTGGAAACACCATATATTTT. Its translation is CATSHTGTGNTIYF.

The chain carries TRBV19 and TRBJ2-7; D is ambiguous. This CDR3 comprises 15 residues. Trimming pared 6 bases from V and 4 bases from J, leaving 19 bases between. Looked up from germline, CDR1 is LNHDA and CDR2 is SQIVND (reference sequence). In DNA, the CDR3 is TGTGCCAGTAGCAGTCCCGGGTCGATTGAATACGAGCAGTACGTC. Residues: CASSSPGSIEYEQYV.

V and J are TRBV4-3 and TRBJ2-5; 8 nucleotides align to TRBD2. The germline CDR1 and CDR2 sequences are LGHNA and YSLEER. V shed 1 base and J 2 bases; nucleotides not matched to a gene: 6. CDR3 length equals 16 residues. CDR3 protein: CASSQARTSLQETQYF. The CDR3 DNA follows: TGCGCCAGCAGCCAAGCCCGGACTAGCTTGCAAGAGACCCAGTACTTC.

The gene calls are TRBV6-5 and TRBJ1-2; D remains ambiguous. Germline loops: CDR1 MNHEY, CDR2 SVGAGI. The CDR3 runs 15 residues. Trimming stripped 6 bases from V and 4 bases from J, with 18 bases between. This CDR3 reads CASSRVTADFYGYTF. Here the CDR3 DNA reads TGTGCCAGCAGCCGCGTAACGGCGGATTTCTATGGCTACACCTTC.

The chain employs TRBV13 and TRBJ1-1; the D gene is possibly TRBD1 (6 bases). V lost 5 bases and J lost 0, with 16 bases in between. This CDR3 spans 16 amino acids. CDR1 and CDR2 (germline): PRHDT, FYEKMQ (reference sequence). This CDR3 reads CASSGGLTEMNTEAFF. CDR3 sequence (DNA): TGTGCCAGCAGCGGGGGCCTGACAGAAATGAACACTGAAGCTTTCTTT.

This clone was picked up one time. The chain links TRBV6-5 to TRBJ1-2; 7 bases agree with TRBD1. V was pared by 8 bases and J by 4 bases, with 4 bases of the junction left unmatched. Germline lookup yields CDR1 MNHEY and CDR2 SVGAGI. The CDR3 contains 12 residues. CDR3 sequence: CASGQVTYGYTF. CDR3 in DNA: TGTGCCAGCGGACAGGTGACCTATGGCTACACCTTC.